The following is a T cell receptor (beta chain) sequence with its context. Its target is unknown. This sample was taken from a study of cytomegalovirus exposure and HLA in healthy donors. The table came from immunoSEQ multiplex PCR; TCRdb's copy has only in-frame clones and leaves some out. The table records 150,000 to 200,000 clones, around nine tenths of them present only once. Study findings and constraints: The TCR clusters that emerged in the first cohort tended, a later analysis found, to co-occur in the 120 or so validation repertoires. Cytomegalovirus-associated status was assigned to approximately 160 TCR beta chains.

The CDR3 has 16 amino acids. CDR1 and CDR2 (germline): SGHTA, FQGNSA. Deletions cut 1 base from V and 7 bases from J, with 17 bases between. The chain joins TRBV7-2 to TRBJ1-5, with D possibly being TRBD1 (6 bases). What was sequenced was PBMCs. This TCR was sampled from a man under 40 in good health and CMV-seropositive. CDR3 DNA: TGTGCCAGCAGCTTAGAAGGGACAAGGCGCGGCCAGCCCCAGCATTTT. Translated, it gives CASSLEGTRRGQPQHF.